A selection of T cell receptor beta chains follows, all from one sample in a study of chemoradiotherapy in HPV16-positive cancers. Assay: immunoSEQ multiplex PCR; the TCRdb copy retains only in-frame clones and omits some. The repertoire holds 30,000 or so clones, with approximately 90% as singletons. The sample consisted of blood, taken from a patient who underwent chemoradiotherapy. These receptors all stem from a human donor with HPV-associated anogenital cancer. Both conserved end residues are part of each CDR3. A D gene is named only where the DNA matches it firmly. Size is omitted from some rows. Given values are once, few, many or a class for expanded clones.

size: .; D: .; J: TRBJ1-2; V: TRBV4-2; CDR3: CASSLEGLYIDGYTF; DNA: TGTGCCAGCAGCTTGGAGGGGCTTTATATCGATGGCTACACCTTC
size: .; D: .; J: TRBJ2-7; V: TRBV4-1; CDR3: CASSRQEGYEQYF; DNA: TGCGCCAGCAGCCGCCAAGAGGGCTACGAGCAGTACTTC
size: .; D: TRBD2; J: TRBJ2-1; V: TRBV6-5; CDR3: CASRGLARDEQFF; DNA: TGTGCCAGCCGGGGACTAGCGCGCGATGAGCAGTTCTTC
size: .; D: .; J: TRBJ2-3; V: TRBV10-2; CDR3: CASSEATSTDTQYF; DNA: TGCGCCAGCAGTGAGGCCACCAGCACAGATACGCAGTATTTT
size: .; D: .; J: TRBJ1-1; V: TRBV5-1; CDR3: CASSAARGNTEAFF; DNA: TGCGCCAGCAGCGCGGCGCGCGGGAACACTGAAGCTTTCTTT
size: few; D: .; J: TRBJ2-1; V: TRBV9; CDR3: CASSISRVGGTEQFF; DNA: TGTGCCAGCAGCATAAGCAGGGTCGGTGGGACTGAGCAGTTCTTC
size: .; D: .; J: TRBJ1-2; V: TRBV29-1; CDR3: CSATDFYGYTF; DNA: TGCAGCGCGACAGATTTCTATGGCTACACCTTC
size: .; D: TRBD1; J: TRBJ2-2; V: TRBV25-1; CDR3: CASRRGQDLTGELFF; DNA: TGTGCCAGCAGGCGCGGACAGGACCTCACCGGGGAGCTGTTTTTT
size: .; D: .; J: TRBJ2-6; V: TRBV28; CDR3: CASSLLRLRDLSSGANVLTF; DNA: TGTGCCAGCAGTTTACTCCGATTAAGGGACCTAAGCTCTGGGGCCAACGTCCTGACTTTC
size: .; D: TRBD2; J: TRBJ2-3; V: TRBV19; CDR3: CASSMGLATDTQYF; DNA: TGTGCCAGTAGTATGGGACTAGCCACAGATACGCAGTATTTT
size: .; D: .; J: TRBJ1-1; V: TRBV7-9; CDR3: CASSVQVNTEAFF; DNA: TGTGCCAGCAGCGTCCAAGTGAACACTGAAGCTTTCTTT
size: .; D: .; J: TRBJ2-7; V: TRBV23-1; CDR3: CASSQYPVYVSEQYF; DNA: TGCGCCAGCAGTCAATATCCAGTTTACGTATCCGAGCAGTACTTC
size: .; D: TRBD1; J: TRBJ1-1; V: TRBV6-6; CDR3: CASSPQGGPRAFF; DNA: TGTGCCAGCAGTCCCCAGGGGGGGCCGCGAGCTTTCTTT
size: once; D: .; J: TRBJ2-3; V: TRBV4-1; CDR3: CASSQEALLYSTDTQYF; DNA: TGCGCCAGCAGCCAAGAAGCACTCCTCTATAGCACAGATACGCAGTATTTT
size: .; D: .; J: TRBJ1-1; V: TRBV25-1; CDR3: CASSVTPQGEAFF; DNA: TGTGCCAGCAGTGTTACCCCGCAGGGGGAAGCTTTCTTT
size: .; D: .; J: TRBJ1-2; V: TRBV6-5; CDR3: CASSYRRGAFHGYTF; DNA: TGTGCCAGCAGTTACCGGAGGGGCGCATTCCATGGCTACACCTTC
size: .; D: .; J: TRBJ2-6; V: TRBV5-4; CDR3: CASSPTGSPGANVLTF; DNA: TGTGCCAGCAGCCCAACAGGGTCGCCTGGGGCCAACGTCCTGACTTTC
size: once; D: .; J: TRBJ2-1; V: TRBV2; CDR3: CASSGLFNEQFF; DNA: TGTGCCAGCAGCGGACTATTTAATGAGCAGTTCTTC
size: .; D: TRBD2; J: TRBJ2-1; V: TRBV18; CDR3: CASSRNSGGYNEQFF; DNA: TGTGCCAGCTCACGGAATAGCGGGGGTTACAATGAGCAGTTCTTC
size: .; D: TRBD1; J: TRBJ1-2; V: TRBV29-1; CDR3: CSVGTGANNYGYTF; DNA: TGCAGCGTTGGGACAGGGGCCAATAACTATGGCTACACCTTC
size: .; D: TRBD1; J: TRBJ2-7; V: TRBV6-1; CDR3: CASSGHGQGYEQYF; DNA: TGTGCCAGCAGTGGACACGGACAGGGTTACGAGCAGTACTTC
size: .; D: TRBD2; J: TRBJ2-1; V: TRBV6-5; CDR3: CASSYSLAGVGNEQFF; DNA: TGTGCCAGCAGTTACTCATTAGCGGGAGTAGGGAATGAGCAGTTCTTC
size: .; D: .; J: TRBJ2-3; V: TRBV2; CDR3: CASTRKSYTDTQYF; DNA: TGTGCCAGCACCCGGAAGAGCTACACAGATACGCAGTATTTT
size: .; D: TRBD1; J: TRBJ1-5; V: TRBV6-1; CDR3: CASTRDSNSNQPQHF; DNA: TGTGCCAGCACCAGGGACAGTAATAGCAATCAGCCCCAGCATTTT